Presented here are 30 T cell receptor beta chains from one specimen sequenced in a study of low-dose radiotherapy and immunotherapy resistance in tumors. Time point denoted: before trial treatment. Alpha- and beta-chain coverage of first-strand cDNA came from TRAV- and TRBV-specific primers. With a V-primer adapter and a constant-region primer, TCRs were amplified for approximately 19 PCR cycles. TCRdb independently ran MiXCR on the reads; one entry per CDR3 protein. The sample includes roughly 76,000 distinct CDR3 sequences, 15% to 20% of them seen just once. Sequenced here: PBMCs, sampled before treatment. The receptors here all came from a male donor with prostate cancer.

This clonotype was seen many times. This chain links TRBV7-3 with TRBJ2-2, with D possibly TRBD2 on 6 matching bases. Trimming removed 4 bases from V and 4 bases from J, with 10 bases in between. The germline V gene encodes CDR1 SGHTA and CDR2 FQGTGA. The length of the CDR3 is 14 residues. The CDR3 loop is CASSSGGPTGELFF. CDR3 DNA: TGTGCCAGCAGCTCTGGAGGGCCCACCGGGGAGCTGTTTTTT.

With respect to this clonotype: A much larger clone sits a single nucleotide away, making a read error possible. The chain recombines TRBV30 with TRBJ1-5, with D uncertain. CDR3 length: 14 amino acids. Per the germline V gene, CDR1 is GTSNPN and CDR2 is SVGIG (reference sequence). DNA for the CDR3: TGTGCCTGGGGCCTGGTGGCAGCAAGGCAGCCCCGGCATTTT. As protein: CAWGLVAARQPRHF.

Points on this clonotype: A read error is the likely source, as a far larger clone sits one nucleotide away. V and J are TRBV6-1 and TRBJ2-7; 7 bases align to TRBD1. V dropped 4 bases and J dropped 7; count of bases not matched to a gene: 13. CDR3 length equals 15 residues. From germline, CDR1 is MNHNS and CDR2 SASEGT. CDR3 residues: CASSVVSGGSNEQYF. As DNA, the CDR3 is TGTGCCAGCAGTGTGGTCTCAGGGGGATCCAATGAGCAGTACTTC.

Many counts were recorded for this clonotype. The genes are TRBV5-1 and TRBJ1-3, with D hard to call. The germline gives CDR1 SGHRS, CDR2 YFSETQ. This CDR3 is built from 15 residues. Deletions cut 2 bases from V and 0 bases from J, with 9 bases between. The CDR3, as DNA: TGCGCCAGCAGCTTTGGCGGAAACTCTGGAAACACCATATATTTT. Translating it yields CASSFGGNSGNTIYF.

This clonotype was found many times. V and J are TRBV6-1 and TRBJ2-2; TRBD1 matches at 7 bases. J gave up 6 bases and V 3 bases, and 1 base lay outside the gene matches. Germline values: CDR1 MNHNS, CDR2 SASEGT. CDR3 length: 13 amino acids. CDR3 region: CASSEQGAGELFF. The CDR3 DNA sequence: TGTGCCAGCAGTGAGCAGGGGGCCGGGGAGCTGTTTTTT.

This clonotype appeared many times. In nucleotides, the CDR3 is TGCGCCAGCAGCCCCACTAGCGGGGTACCCTACGAGCAGTACTTC. Translated, it gives CASSPTSGVPYEQYF. The genes are TRBV5-1 and TRBJ2-7, with 10 positions matching TRBD2. This CDR3 is 15 amino acids long. J lost 2 bases, V lost 4 bases, and 6 bases had no gene match. Germline lookup yields CDR1 SGHRS and CDR2 YFSETQ.

This clonotype was seen repeatedly, ten times or more. This chain uses TRBV28 with TRBJ2-7, with TRBD2 identical over 7 bases. The CDR3 contains 10 residues. From germline, CDR1 is MDHEN and CDR2 SYDVKM. CDR3 DNA sequence: TGTGGGACGGCGGGAGCCGAGCAGTACTTC. Its translation: CGTAGAEQYF.

There are many counts of this clonotype. V and J are TRBV20-1 and TRBJ2-5; a weak D match, TRBD2 (5 bases). V lost 3 bases and J 4 bases, leaving 12 bases between the germline ends. The CDR3 contains 13 residues. Germline-derived CDR1 and CDR2 are DFQATT and SNEGSKA (reference sequence). In DNA form, the CDR3 reads TGCAGTGCTAGTGATCGGGGAGCAGAGACCCAGTACTTC. Its translation is CSASDRGAETQYF.

This clonotype was seen ten or more times. This chain links TRBV29-1 with TRBJ1-2; D is uncertain. CDR1 and CDR2 from the germline V gene are SQVTM and ANQGSEA. The CDR3 has 11 residues. The V end was cut by 0 bases, the J end by 2 bases, with 1 base between. CDR3 DNA sequence: TGCAGCGTTGAAGACAACTATGGCTACACCTTC. It is translated as CSVEDNYGYTF.

As DNA, the CDR3 is TGTGCCAGCAGTTTAGGTCCAGGACAGCCCGAGCAGTACTTC. It is translated as CASSLGPGQPEQYF. V is TRBV12-3 or TRBV12-4 and J is TRBJ2-7; maybe TRBD1 (6 bases). The V gene lost 1 base and the J gene lost 6 bases, with 13 bases spanning the gap. There are 14 residues in the CDR3.

This clonotype was seen ten or more times. The CDR3, as DNA: TGCGCCAGCAGCTTGGCCCTAACGACATCCGCTGAAGCTTTCTTT. It is translated as CASSLALTTSAEAFF. The V gene is TRBV5-1, the J gene TRBJ1-1; D is unresolved. The CDR3 is 15 amino acids. Trimming left V 0 bases short and J 6 bases short, with 15 bases between. CDR1 is SGHRS and CDR2 is YFSETQ in the germline V gene.

As regards this clonotype: A far larger clone lies a single base away; this is likely a read error. CDR3 in DNA: TGTGCCAGCAGTGGAGGTCCCTATGGCTACACCTTC. Protein: CASSGGPYGYTF. The chain employs TRBV6-8 and TRBJ1-2, with no clear D. The ends were cut back, 5 bases at V and 4 bases at J, with 8 bases in the middle. CDR3 size: 12 residues. Germline CDR1 and CDR2: MNHGY and SAAAGT.

This clonotype was counted at least ten times. The V call is TRBV2, the J call TRBJ2-5; 10 nucleotides line up with TRBD2. CDR3 length equals 14 residues. Germline CDR1 is SNHLY and CDR2 is FYNNEI. The J segment lost 4 bases and the V segment lost 6 bases, leaving 5 bases of the junction unmatched. The CDR3 DNA is TGTGCCAGCAGGGGGACTAGCGTCGGAGAGACCCAGTACTTC. Translated, it gives CASRGTSVGETQYF.

Ten or more counts support this clonotype. The chain is built from TRBV20-1 and TRBJ2-7; D is perhaps TRBD1 (6 bases). Germline V gives CDR1 DFQATT, CDR2 SNEGSKA (reference sequence). This CDR3 region has 12 residues. Trimming took off 6 bases at V and 0 bases at J, with 9 bases between the two ends. CDR3 coding DNA: TGCAGTGCCAGGGGTCCCTCCTACGAGCAGTACTTC. It codes for CSARGPSYEQYF.

The chain is built from TRBV27 and TRBJ2-1, with no clear D. Deletions cut 2 bases from V and 12 bases from J, with 14 bases between. The CDR3 spans 13 residues. Germline V lookup: CDR1 MNHEY, CDR2 SMNVEV (reference sequence). The CDR3, as DNA: TGTGCCAGCAGTTTAGAGCCCCTTCAAAGGCAGTTCTTC. Protein product: CASSLEPLQRQFF.

This clonotype was seen repeatedly, ten times or more. This sequence joins TRBV4-3 and TRBJ1-2; D is undetermined. The V gene's germline CDR1 is LGHNA and CDR2 YSLEER. Trimming left V 4 bases short and J 0 bases short, with 15 bases between. This CDR3 region has 16 residues. The CDR3, as DNA: TGCGCCAGCAGCCCTTCCGAGGGCCAAACTAACTATGGCTACACCTTC. The encoded protein is CASSPSEGQTNYGYTF.

This clonotype was seen ten or more times. This sequence joins TRBV28 and TRBJ1-3; no reliable D call. V lost 7 bases to trimming and J lost 0 bases, with 13 bases between them. Germline values: CDR1 MDHEN, CDR2 SYDVKM. This CDR3 has 15 amino acids. The CDR3 loop is CASTPSGGSGNTIYF. For the CDR3, the DNA is TGTGCCAGCACCCCCTCGGGAGGCTCTGGAAACACCATATATTTT.

This clonotype was seen ten or more times. This chain's CDR3 is CARESLGSSYNEQFF. CDR3 bases: TGTGCCAGGGAGTCTTTGGGTAGCTCCTACAATGAGCAGTTCTTC. The V and J genes are TRBV3-1 and TRBJ2-1; the D is unclear. This CDR3 is 15 amino acids long. Deletions cut 9 bases from V and 0 bases from J, with 15 bases between. Germline-derived CDR1 and CDR2 are LGHDT and YNNKEL (reference sequence).

Ten or more counts support this clonotype. The genes are TRBV9 and TRBJ1-1; D is unresolved. V lost 0 bases and J 1 base, leaving 10 bases between the germline ends. The CDR3 runs 15 residues. Germline CDR1 is SGDLS and CDR2 is YYNGEE. The CDR3 sequence: CASSVDSGPNTEAFF. As DNA, the CDR3 is TGTGCCAGCAGCGTAGATAGCGGACCGAACACTGAAGCTTTCTTT. The full variable domain, with the rest looked up from reference TRBV9 and TRBJ1-1, is DSGVTQTPKHLITATGQRVTLRCSPRSGDLSVYWYQQSLDQGLQFLIQYYNGEERAKGNILERFSAQQFPDLHSELNLSSLELGDSALYFCASSVDSGPNTEAFFGQGTRLTVV.

There are many counts of this clonotype. The chain is built from TRBV7-2 and TRBJ1-1; the D is unclear. The CDR3 runs 13 residues. Trimming removed 8 bases from V and 1 base from J, with 11 bases in between. From germline, CDR1 is SGHTA and CDR2 FQGNSA. The CDR3 reads CASSIGRNTEAFF. The CDR3 nucleotides read TGTGCCAGCTCGATAGGGAGGAACACTGAAGCTTTCTTT.

This clonotype was recorded at least ten times. The chain links TRBV5-4 to TRBJ2-7; 9 bases are a match to TRBD2. CDR3 length: 17 residues. CDR1 and CDR2 from the germline V gene are SGHNT and YYREEE (reference sequence). J gave up 1 base and V 4 bases, and 12 bases lay outside the gene matches. Here the CDR3 DNA reads TGTGCCAGCAGCGCGGGGGTTACGCGGGAGGGGTCCTACGAGCAGTACTTC. It yields the protein CASSAGVTREGSYEQYF.

This clonotype was recorded many times. The genes are TRBV15 and TRBJ1-5, with unresolved D. The length of the CDR3 is 19 residues. The V end lost 0 bases, the J end lost 4 bases, and 22 bases lay between the germline ends. Germline V gene data show CDR1 as LNHNV and CDR2 as YYDKDF (reference sequence). The chain's CDR3 is CATSRDSPGGVGKNQPQHF. DNA of the CDR3: TGTGCCACCAGCAGAGATAGCCCTGGAGGCGTTGGCAAAAATCAGCCCCAGCATTTT.

This clonotype was observed a handful of times. The DNA of the CDR3 is TGTGCCAGCAGTTTATCATCGCAGCCAAATCAGCCCCAGCATTTT. It codes for CASSLSSQPNQPQHF. The rearrangement joins TRBV27 to TRBJ1-5; D ambiguous. V lost 0 bases, J lost 4 bases, and 10 bases lay in between. This CDR3 has 15 residues. CDR1 and CDR2 from the germline V gene are MNHEY and SMNVEV (reference sequence).

This clonotype was picked up many times. A junction boundary mismatches the germline segment, possibly from a read error. This chain connects TRBV20-1 to TRBJ1-2; D gene unclear. Germline CDR1 reads DFQATT; CDR2 reads SNEGSKA (reference sequence). This CDR3 spans 10 amino acids. In DNA form, the CDR3 reads TGCAGTGCTGTGGACGGCGCGGTCTCCTTC. Translated, it gives CSAVDGAVSF.

This CDR3 is CASSSNWVDTQYF. In nucleotides, the CDR3 is TGTGCCAGCAGTTCCAATTGGGTGGATACGCAGTATTTT. The V call is TRBV27, the J call TRBJ2-3; D not resolved. Germline assignment: CDR1 MNHEY and CDR2 SMNVEV (reference sequence). The CDR3 sequence is 13 residues long. The V end lost 4 bases, the J end lost 6 bases, and 11 bases lay between the germline ends.

This clonotype was counted a few times. The CDR3 loop is CASSYSITGQHNEQFF. CDR3 bases: TGTGCCAGCAGTTACTCGATAACGGGGCAGCACAATGAGCAGTTCTTC. The rearrangement uses TRBV6-2 or TRBV6-3 and TRBJ2-1, with D perhaps assigned TRBD1 or TRBD2 (5 bases each). Germline CDR1 and CDR2: MNHEY and SVGEGT. CDR3 length: 16 residues. V lost 0 bases, J lost 5 bases, and 14 bases lay in between.

This clonotype was found many times. The chain is built from TRBV6-2 or TRBV6-3 and TRBJ1-4, with D possibly being TRBD1 (5 bases). The CDR3 loop spans 12 amino acids. V lost 2 bases and J lost 10, with 8 bases in between. Germline CDR1 and CDR2: MNHEY and SVGEGT. The CDR3 nucleotides read TGTGCCAGCAGTTACCAGGGAGTAAAACTGTTTTTT. Protein: CASSYQGVKLFF.

The rearrangement links TRBV21-1 to TRBJ1-5. TRBV21-1 is termed a pseudogene. The CDR3 covers 16 residues. As DNA, the CDR3 is TGTGCCAGCAGCAAAAACTTTAGTAGTAGCAATCAGCCCCAGCATTTT. This sequence encodes CASSKNFSSSNQPQHF.

The chain employs TRBV30 and TRBJ2-5; TRBD1 aligns across 9 bases. V shed 6 bases, J shed 5 bases, and the junction held 7 bases outside the gene matches. Germline-derived CDR1 and CDR2 are GTSNPN and SVGIG (reference sequence). The CDR3 spans 13 residues. CDR3: CACQTGGGETQYF. CDR3 DNA sequence: TGTGCCTGTCAAACAGGGGGCGGGGAGACCCAGTACTTC.

In this sample, this clonotype turned up many times. V and J are TRBV6-6 and TRBJ2-7; D call uncertain. From germline, CDR1 is MNHNY and CDR2 SVGAGI (reference sequence). Trimming stripped 2 bases from V and 0 bases from J, with 2 bases between. The CDR3 is 12 residues long. CDR3 DNA sequence: TGTGCCAGCAGTTACAACTCCTACGAGCAGTACTTC. Its translation: CASSYNSYEQYF.